A selection of T cell receptor beta chains follows, all from one sample in a study of OX40 agonist ivuxolimab in advanced cancers. TCRdb's copy holds only in-frame clones and misses some; the assay was immunoSEQ multiplex PCR. The data contain fewer than 90,000 clones, 85% of them seen just once; the ten biggest clones take up 3.1%. Sample: CD4+ or CD8+ T cells sorted from blood, taken in a trial of the OX40 agonist ivuxolimab. Receptors originate from an adult with an advanced solid tumor such as melanoma, head and neck, liver or kidney cancer. The CDR3 runs from the conserved cysteine through the conserved F or W. D genes are given only for firm matches. Clone size is given for some rows only: seen once, a few or many times, or a class if the clone is expanded.

NA	NA	TRBV7-2	TRBJ2-7	TGTGCCAGCAGCTTATTACAGGCATACGAGCAGTACTTC	CASSLLQAYEQYF
NA	NA	TRBV4-3	TRBJ2-1	TGCGCCAGCAGTCGCAATGAGGCCTACAATGAGCAGTTCTTC	CASSRNEAYNEQFF
once	NA	TRBV10-3	TRBJ1-1	TGTGCCATCAGAGGACGTTTGGGCAATAACACTGAAGCTTTCTTT	CAIRGRLGNNTEAFF
NA	TRBD2	TRBV7-9	TRBJ2-7	TGTGCCAGCAGCCCGCCGGGACTAGTTGGGTTCTACGAGCAGTACTTC	CASSPPGLVGFYEQYF
NA	NA	TRBV6-5	TRBJ1-3	TGTGCCAGCAGTTCGGAGAGCTCTGGAAACACCATATATTTT	CASSSESSGNTIYF
NA	TRBD1	TRBV9	TRBJ1-5	TGTGCCAGCAGCCCTCCCGGGACAGGGCCCCAGCCCCAGCATTTT	CASSPPGTGPQPQHF
once	NA	TRBV9	TRBJ2-3	TGTGCCAGCAGCTACTACGGGAGTAGCACAGATACGCAGTATTTT	CASSYYGSSTDTQYF
NA	NA	TRBV28	TRBJ2-2	TGTGCCAGCAGACTCCCAGGAGCAAACACCGGGGAGCTGTTTTTT	CASRLPGANTGELFF
NA	NA	TRBV7-3	TRBJ1-1	TGTGCCAGCAGCTTATGGAACGGCCCGAACACTGAAGCTTTCTTT	CASSLWNGPNTEAFF
once	NA	TRBV7-2	TRBJ2-1	TGTGCCAGCAGCTCGCCGAACAATGAGCAGTTCTTC	CASSSPNNEQFF
once	TRBD1	TRBV4-3	TRBJ1-2	TGCGCCAGTGGACGAGGGCAGGGGGATCCCTATGGCTACACCTTC	CASGRGQGDPYGYTF
few	NA	TRBV28	TRBJ1-6	TGTGCCAGCAGGATCCTCTACAGGGAATCACCCCTCCACTTT	CASRILYRESPLHF
NA	NA	TRBV29-1	TRBJ2-6	TGCAGCGTTGAAGGCCAGGGACTTGGGGCCAACGTCCTGACTTTC	CSVEGQGLGANVLTF
NA	NA	TRBV18	TRBJ2-2	TGTGCCAGCTCATCCATTCGAGGCACCGGGGAGCTGTTTTTT	CASSSIRGTGELFF
once	NA	TRBV27	TRBJ1-2	TGTGCCAGGAGGGACGGTAACTATGGCTACACCTTC	CARRDGNYGYTF
NA	TRBD1	TRBV6-5	TRBJ2-3	TGTGCCAGCAGTTCAGGGGGCCTTGGCACAGATACGCAGTATTTT	CASSSGGLGTDTQYF
NA	TRBD1	TRBV7-6	TRBJ1-3	TGTGCCAGCAGCCTTCCAGGGGGGTTCTCTGGAAACACCATATATTTT	CASSLPGGFSGNTIYF
few	NA	TRBV4-2	TRBJ1-2	TGTGCCAGCAGCCTAGCCTCGGCGGTGACAGCTAACTATGGCTACACCTTC	CASSLASAVTANYGYTF
NA	NA	TRBV18	TRBJ1-3	TGTGCCAGCTCACAAGCAGACTCTGGAAACACCATATATTTT	CASSQADSGNTIYF
NA	NA	TRBV6-6	TRBJ1-2	TGTGCCAGCAGTTATTGGCTTTCGGGTTCGGACTATGGCTACACCTTC	CASSYWLSGSDYGYTF
NA	NA	TRBV7-2	TRBJ2-1	TGTGCCAGCAGCTTAATCGCTCTGTTCGGTGAGCAGTTCTTC	CASSLIALFGEQFF
NA	NA	TRBV7-3	TRBJ2-7	TGTGCCAGCAGCCCCCAAGGGGGGACCGAGCAGTACTTC	CASSPQGGTEQYF
NA	NA	TRBV18	TRBJ2-3	TGTGCCAGCTCACTAGCATTCACAGATACGCAGTATTTT	CASSLAFTDTQYF
NA	NA	TRBV5-6	TRBJ1-1	TGTGCCAGCAGCTTGGATCCGAACACTGAAGCTTTCTTT	CASSLDPNTEAFF
NA	NA	TRBV7-9	TRBJ1-6	TGTGCCAGCAGCTTAGACAGCGGGACACCCCTCCACTTT	CASSLDSGTPLHF
NA	NA	TRBV5-6	TRBJ2-2	TGTGCCAGCAGCCGTAAGGCGGGCGGGGAGCTGTTTTTT	CASSRKAGGELFF
NA	TRBD1	TRBV7-6	TRBJ2-1	TGTGCCAGCAGCGACAGGGGACCGGTCAATGAGCAGTTCTTC	CASSDRGPVNEQFF
NA	TRBD1	TRBV5-6	TRBJ2-1	TGTGCCACCAGCCCACTTACAGGGGACCATGAGCAGTTCTTC	CATSPLTGDHEQFF
NA	NA	TRBV19	TRBJ2-7	TGTGCCAGTAGCGCAACAGGGCCCTACGAGCAGTACTTC	CASSATGPYEQYF
NA	NA	TRBV7-2	TRBJ1-5	TGTGCCAGCAGCCCGACAGGAACCAATCAGCCCCAGCATTTT	CASSPTGTNQPQHF
NA	NA	TRBV27	TRBJ1-5	TGTGCCAGCAGTTGGAGTTTATATAGCAATCAGCCCCAGCATTTT	CASSWSLYSNQPQHF
NA	NA	TRBV6-5	TRBJ2-7	TGTGCCAGCACCTCGCCCGGGGGGCGCGAGCAGTACTTC	CASTSPGGREQYF
NA	NA	TRBV2	TRBJ1-1	TGTGCCAGCAGTACCATTATTCGAGGGGCTGAAGCTTTCTTT	CASSTIIRGAEAFF
NA	NA	TRBV29-1	TRBJ2-7	TGCAGCGTGAGAAACTATGAGCAGTACTTC	CSVRNYEQYF
once	TRBD1	TRBV6-6	TRBJ1-6	TGTGCCAGCACCAGACAGGGGGCGCATTCACCCCTCCACTTT	CASTRQGAHSPLHF
NA	TRBD1	TRBV7-2	TRBJ1-1	TGTGCCAGCCGCTCTGGGACAGGTGCTTTCTTT	CASRSGTGAFF
NA	NA	TRBV11-2	TRBJ2-5	TGTGCCACCTCGGGGGCCGGAGAGACCCAGTACTTC	CATSGAGETQYF
few	NA	TRBV5-1	TRBJ1-5	TGCGCCAGCAGCAGGGACGGATATAGCAATCAGCCCCAGCATTTT	CASSRDGYSNQPQHF